Listed below are T cell receptor beta chains from one sample, sequenced in a study of blood T cell repertoires in COVID-19. Here immunoSEQ multiplex PCR was the method, and the copy in TCRdb shows in-frame clones only, minus some. The table shows fewer than 350,000 clones, with approximately 90% occurring only once. The sample consisted of PBMCs or T cells enriched from blood (not recorded which). Receptor source: a man aged 40-50 years who had been exposed to COVID-19. Both conserved end residues are part of each CDR3. The order of the fields is CDR3 length, J gene, D gene, V gene, CDR3 protein. A D gene is named only where the DNA matches it firmly.

16 TRBJ1-2 . TRBV28 CASTSPQGLANYGYTF
11 TRBJ2-5 . TRBV10-3 CATQIGETQYF
14 TRBJ2-7 TRBD2 TRBV7-2 CASSPTRESREQYF
16 TRBJ2-3 TRBD1 TRBV5-4 CASSEGQGGGTDTQYF
16 TRBJ1-1 TRBD1 TRBV18 CASSPRQGTRNTEAFF
13 TRBJ1-2 . TRBV7-9 CASTLGGANGYTF
13 TRBJ1-4 . TRBV12-3/TRBV12-4 CASNGGRNEKLFF
13 TRBJ2-7 . TRBV12-3/TRBV12-4 CASSLGRRDEQYF
13 TRBJ1-1 . TRBV2 CASSEDFNTEAFF
15 TRBJ2-2 . TRBV30 CAWSEDRADTGELFF
16 TRBJ1-4 . TRBV5-4 CASSPGGGQDNEKLFF
17 TRBJ2-7 TRBD2 TRBV6-4 CASSDSLAGGVSYEQYF
15 TRBJ1-5 . TRBV19 CASARLGLSDQPQHF
15 TRBJ2-1 TRBD1 TRBV7-6 CASSLVLDRADEQFF
13 TRBJ1-2 . TRBV2 CASSDRGIYGYTF
16 TRBJ1-1 . TRBV9 CASSVVPGGMNTEAFF
15 TRBJ2-3 TRBD1 TRBV29-1 CSADPDRGGTDTQYF
16 TRBJ2-7 . TRBV5-1 CASSLIQGKGSYEQYF
18 TRBJ1-2 . TRBV13 CASSPGTPGTYSSYGYTF
16 TRBJ1-4 TRBD1 TRBV11-1 CASSRTGGATNEKLFF
17 TRBJ1-2 . TRBV18 CASSPSGRGQLNYGYTF
16 TRBJ1-4 TRBD1 TRBV3-1/TRBV3-2 CASSQVHGTGVEKLFF
13 TRBJ2-7 . TRBV9 CASSVSQREEQYF
14 TRBJ1-1 . TRBV4-1 CASSQVTLQNEAFF
14 TRBJ2-1 . TRBV27 CASGGELRLNEQFF
14 TRBJ1-4 TRBD1 TRBV28 CASQSGDRVEKLFF
15 TRBJ1-5 . TRBV18 CASSQAGDSNQPQHF
13 TRBJ2-7 . TRBV3-1/TRBV3-2 CASSQGQSYEQYF
15 TRBJ2-1 TRBD1 TRBV5-6 CASSLTGTGFNEQFF
14 TRBJ2-1 . TRBV3-1/TRBV3-2 CASSQDLRNNEQFF
18 TRBJ2-2 TRBD2 TRBV4-3 CASSHRTSGRVYTGELFF
13 TRBJ1-1 TRBD1 TRBV24-1 CATSPVGTVDLFF
12 TRBJ2-7 . TRBV12-3/TRBV12-4 CASSLVSHEQYF
18 TRBJ1-5 . TRBV16 CASSQLSSGGRSNQPQHF
12 TRBJ2-1 . TRBV2 CASSASRAEQFF
13 TRBJ2-1 . TRBV4-2 CASSQRLGNEQFF
15 TRBJ2-3 . TRBV6-2/TRBV6-3 CASSYSFQGGDTQYF
14 TRBJ2-1 TRBD2 TRBV7-2 CASRSLAVYNEQFF
15 TRBJ2-1 TRBD2 TRBV11-2 CASSFGGTSEHEQFF
14 TRBJ2-6 . TRBV15 CATAQNSGANVLTF
12 TRBJ2-2 . TRBV3-1/TRBV3-2 CASSQVAGELFF
15 TRBJ2-5 TRBD2 TRBV7-9 CASSPGTSGEETQYF
14 TRBJ1-5 . TRBV3-1/TRBV3-2 CASSHRPERQPQHF
12 TRBJ2-1 . TRBV7-2 CASAYRANEQFF
15 TRBJ1-1 TRBD1 TRBV28 CASSSRRTGGLAAFF
16 TRBJ2-2 TRBD1 TRBV18 CASSPLQGAEAGELFF
13 TRBJ1-2 TRBD1 TRBV12-3/TRBV12-4 CASSPGQIYGYTF
12 TRBJ2-2 . TRBV30 CAWNWGGGELFF
16 TRBJ1-3 . TRBV28 CASSAWAGSSGNTIYF